Listed below are T cell receptor beta chains from one sample, sequenced in a study of shared clonotypes between healthy human individuals. Using immunoSEQ multiplex PCR, the repertoire was profiled, and TCRdb retains in-frame clones only, with some absent. Of fewer than 350,000 clones listed, around 87% are singletons. Sequenced sample: memory CD8+ T cells sorted from blood. These TCRs come from a man between 18 and 35 years old in good health. Each CDR3 is given with its conserved first and last residue. A D gene is named only where the DNA matches it firmly. Clone size is shown for a subset of rows, as once, few, many or a class of expanded clone.

>TRBJ2-7|NA|few|TRBV27
TGTGCCAGCAGTTTACTGGAAACCCGGGGGGAGCAGTACTTC
CASSLLETRGEQYF
>TRBJ2-3|TRBD1|NA|TRBV27
TGTGCCAGCAGTCCAACTCCAGGGGGTGACACAGATACGCAGTATTTT
CASSPTPGGDTDTQYF
>TRBJ2-7|NA|NA|TRBV30
TGTGCCTGGAGTGTGGTTTACGAGCAGTACTTC
CAWSVVYEQYF
>TRBJ2-3|TRBD2|NA|TRBV6-6
TGTGCCAGCAGGATCAGGACTAGCGGGGAAGATACGCAGTATTTT
CASRIRTSGEDTQYF
>TRBJ2-1|TRBD1|NA|TRBV29-1
TGCAGCGTTGAACCGGGGACAGGGAATTCCTACAATGAGCAGTTCTTC
CSVEPGTGNSYNEQFF
>TRBJ1-3|TRBD1|NA|TRBV5-6
TGTGCCAGCAGCCCGGGACAGGGCGACACCATATATTTT
CASSPGQGDTIYF
>TRBJ1-5|NA|NA|TRBV19
TGTGCCAGTAGTATTATGTGGGGTAGCAATCAGCCCCAGCATTTT
CASSIMWGSNQPQHF
>TRBJ1-5|NA|NA|TRBV7-2
TGTGCCAGCAGCTTATGGCCCCGACCCGGGGCGGGCAATCAGCCCCAGCATTTT
CASSLWPRPGAGNQPQHF
>TRBJ1-5|NA|NA|TRBV9
TGTGCCAGCAGCGGGGGATTGGCGAATCAGCCCCAGCATTTT
CASSGGLANQPQHF
>TRBJ2-7|NA|NA|TRBV7-9
TGTGCCAGCAGGTCTCTCAGAGACGAGCAGTACTTC
CASRSLRDEQYF
>TRBJ2-5|NA|NA|TRBV7-4
TGTGCCGTACTGACTGCGGCGAAGACCCAGTACTTC
CAVLTAAKTQYF
>TRBJ2-3|TRBD2|NA|TRBV27
TGTGCCAGCGGCACTAGCGGGGGGGCCGTGGATACGCAGTATTTT
CASGTSGGAVDTQYF
>TRBJ2-5|NA|few|TRBV4-3
TGCGCCAGCAGCCAAGACATCACGTTCCAAGAGACCCAGTACTTC
CASSQDITFQETQYF
>TRBJ2-7|TRBD1|NA|TRBV28
TGTGCCAGCAGTTTAGGTGGACAGGGGTACGAGCAGTACTTC
CASSLGGQGYEQYF
>TRBJ2-3|TRBD2|NA|TRBV2
TGTGCCAGCAGTGAAGCGCAACTAGCGGGGGGTGATACGCAGTATTTT
CASSEAQLAGGDTQYF
>TRBJ2-7|NA|many|TRBV19
TGTGCCAGTAGTTCCTACTACGAGCAGTACTTC
CASSSYYEQYF
>TRBJ2-5|NA|NA|TRBV5-1
TGCGCCAGCAGCAGAAGCGGGTGGGTGACCCAGTACTTC
CASSRSGWVTQYF
>TRBJ2-7|NA|NA|TRBV27
TGTGCCAGCAGTCAACAGATGAGCTCCTACGAGCAGTACTTC
CASSQQMSSYEQYF
>TRBJ1-5|NA|NA|TRBV19
TGTGCCAGTAGTATTTATCCAGGGATCAATCAGCCCCAGCATTTT
CASSIYPGINQPQHF
>TRBJ2-2|NA|NA|TRBV7-9
TGTGCCAGCAGCCCGACATCGAACACCGGGGAGCTGTTTTTT
CASSPTSNTGELFF
>TRBJ2-3|TRBD2|NA|TRBV14
TGTGCCAGCAGCCAATGGCTAGCGGGGGATACGCAGTATTTT
CASSQWLAGDTQYF
>TRBJ2-3|NA|NA|TRBV6-5
TGTGCCAGCAGTTACCTACAGGGCACAGATACGCAGTATTTT
CASSYLQGTDTQYF